Included here is one T cell receptor (beta chain) sequence, with context. This clone's antigen is unknown. It has no much larger one-base neighbor in the sample; base qualities were not kept. The data stem from a study of shared clonotypes between healthy human individuals (dated by TCRdb to about 2020). About the full investigation: The cohort comprised a couple of women and a few men aged 18 to 49 years. For each donor, three plates each were used for CD4 naive and CD4 memory, two plates were used for CD8 naive, and one plate was used for CD8 memory. The study deeply sequenced blood TCR repertoires of about 5 healthy adults to estimate repertoire size and the extent of clonotype sharing between individuals. Different laboratories and diverse techniques were used to prepare libraries and sequence TCR repertoires, to increase sequencing depth and limit assay-specific biases. Between about 0.85 and 10 billion PBMCs per donor were obtained by leukapheresis. Overall results and qualifications from the work: Compared with non-shared clonotypes, the clonotypes found in all four sorted-subset donors had higher generation probabilities. Sampling was restricted to blood, and TCR repertoires in tissue are likely to differ from TCR repertoires in blood. Across a handful of donors, about 5% of naive CD4, roughly 3.3% of naive CD8, roughly 2.3% of memory CD4, and approximately 0.4% of memory CD8 clonotypes were shared. Naive subsets generally had larger estimated clonotype richness than memory subsets did. Incomplete sequencing was indicated by rarefaction of sorted-subset datasets, despite the large sequencing depth. Because the study included only a small number of donors, the genetic and exposure-history diversity represented was limited. Pairwise subsampling led to the expectation that sequencing depth would affect the degree of clonotype sharing among donors.

The donors were healthy, HIV-negative adults with no recently reported acute infections or vaccinations. Every donor was a Caucasian adult living in Nashville, Tennessee, USA. Magnetic negative selection was used to enrich CD4+ T cells, after which naive cells were positively selected on CD45RA and the negative fraction became the memory subset. After blood collection by leukapheresis, PBMCs were isolated using Ficoll-Histopaque density gradient centrifugation and then cryopreserved in the vapor phase of liquid nitrogen. Analytical flow cytometry was used to check the purity and quantity of each magnetically sorted T cell population. Each sorted fraction had its genomic DNA isolated and then quantified by UV absorbance on a Nanodrop 2000c. Using the deep immunoSEQ assay, multiplex PCR amplified TCR CDR3 regions from genomic DNA. Extracted genomic DNA from each cell subset was distributed evenly across all wells of several immunoSEQ 96-well plates, and each plate was treated as a replicate. For sorted subsets, each replicate PCR was loaded with around 200 ng genomic DNA, equivalent to some 27,000 T cell genomes. Purified libraries were measured with a Qubit 3.0 fluorometer, size-checked on a Bioanalyzer 2100, and measured again with the KAPA Library Quantification kit. Every immunoSEQ 96-well plate was sequenced on a separate single-read 150-cycle Illumina NextSeq 550 flow cell. Regarding the original processing steps: Because the immunoSEQ output included only junctional sequences and no quality scores, the filtering could not be the same as the filtering used for full-length reads. To assign V/J genes and CDR3, sequences were annotated against IMGT germline references using PyIR, a Python wrapper for IgBLAST v1.9. Any read was removed if the V/J assignment was weak (E-value above 1e-6), the CDR3 was missing, or the read contained stop codons, out-of-frame junctions, or ambiguous translated residues. V3J clonotypes were defined as sequences sharing an identical inferred V gene, J gene, and CDR3 amino acid sequence. Percentage overlap between repertoires was calculated by dividing the number of shared unique clonotypes by the size of the smaller repertoire. Richness of each repertoire was evaluated using RTK rarefaction, the Chao1 estimator, and Recon v2.1 estimates of unobserved clonotypes. Generation probabilities for all TCRbeta clonotypes obtained by the gDNA method from a handful of donors were computed using OLGA. In TCRdb, the immuneACCESS table is reduced to in-frame sequences with V and J assigned. These tables do not hold every clone; where another copy was compared, an unresolved V gene accounts for under half, and the others remain unexplained. The DNA gave D and trimming, while V, J and clone size come from that table. For this sample the table gives fewer than 1.6 million clones, of which about 98.5% were detected only once. The ten largest clones capture under 0.45% of the sample.

From the cysteine through the phenylalanine, the CDR3 covers 19 amino acids. Kept here is only the CDR3 DNA, which spans 57 bases and is read in frame from base 1. For CDR1 and CDR2, the germline V gene (reference sequence) lists SGHNT and YYREEE. Deletion took 4 bases off V and 2 bases off J, with a span of 25 bases between the germline ends. This chain is built from TRBV5-4 and TRBJ1-3; matching of 5 bases hints at TRBD1 as the D gene. Input material: naive CD4+ T cells sorted from blood. What the cell subset or site label conveys for this sample: CD45RA+ positively selected. The sequence was obtained from a man younger than 45 in good health. The CDR3 here reads CASSPGPAGAPGAGNTIYF. The DNA reads TGTGCCAGCAGCCCGGGGCCAGCCGGGGCTCCGGGGGCTGGAAACACCATATATTTT.